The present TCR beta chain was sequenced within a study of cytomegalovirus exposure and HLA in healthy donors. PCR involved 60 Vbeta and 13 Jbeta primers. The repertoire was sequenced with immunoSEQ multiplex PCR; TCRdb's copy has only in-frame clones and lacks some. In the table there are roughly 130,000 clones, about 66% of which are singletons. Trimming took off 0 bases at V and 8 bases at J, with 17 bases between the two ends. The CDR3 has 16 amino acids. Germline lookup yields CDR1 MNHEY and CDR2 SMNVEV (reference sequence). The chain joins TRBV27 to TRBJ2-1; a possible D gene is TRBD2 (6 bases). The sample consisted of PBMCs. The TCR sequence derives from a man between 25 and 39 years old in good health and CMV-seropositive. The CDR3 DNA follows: TGTGCCAGCAGTTTATCCGGAGGGCGGGGTGCCCATGAGCAGTTCTTC. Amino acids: CASSLSGGRGAHEQFF.